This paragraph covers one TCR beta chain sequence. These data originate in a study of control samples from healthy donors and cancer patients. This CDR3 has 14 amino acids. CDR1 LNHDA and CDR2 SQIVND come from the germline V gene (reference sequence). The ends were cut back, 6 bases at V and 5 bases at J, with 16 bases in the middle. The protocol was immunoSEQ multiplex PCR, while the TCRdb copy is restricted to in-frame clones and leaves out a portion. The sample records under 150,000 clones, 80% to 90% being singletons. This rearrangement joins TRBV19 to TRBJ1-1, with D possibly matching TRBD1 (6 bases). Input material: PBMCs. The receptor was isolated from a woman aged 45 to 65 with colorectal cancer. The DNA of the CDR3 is TGTGCCAGTAGACGTAGTGGGGGCGAGACTGAAGCTTTCTTT. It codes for CASRRSGGETEAFF.